This T cell receptor beta chain was sequenced in a study of blood T cell repertoires in COVID-19. Study at large: Specimens from acute and convalescent COVID-19 originated in the United States, Italy and Spain. PBMCs, B-cell-depleted T cells, or T cells provided the cDNA or gDNA that made up the material.

V was clipped by 3 bases and J by 2 bases; unmatched bases: 4. The length of the CDR3 is 15 residues. Looked up from germline, CDR1 is SGHTA and CDR2 is FQGNSA. Original data processing: Counts of nucleated cells, estimated from reference gene primer amplification, were obtained. Measured with immunoSEQ multiplex PCR; TCRdb has only the in-frame clones, and not every one. Clone size and V and J calls were adopted from that table, with D and trimming inferred from the DNA. The data show 250,000 to 300,000 clones, around nine tenths seen once. This TCR was sampled from a woman in her sixties or seventies with COVID-19, enrolled during active disease. Sequencing used peripheral blood. The rearrangement uses TRBV7-2 and TRBJ2-1, with TRBD2 identical over 7 bases. CDR3 region: CASSLGRGAYNEQFF. In DNA form, the CDR3 reads TGTGCCAGCAGCTTGGGACGGGGGGCCTACAATGAGCAGTTCTTC. The full variable domain, completed using reference TRBV7-2 and TRBJ2-1, is GAGVSQSPSNKVTEKGKDVELRCDPISGHTALYWYRQSLGQGLEFLIYFQGNSAPDKSGLPSDRFSAERTGGSVSTLTIQRTQQEDSAVYLCASSLGRGAYNEQFFGPGTRLTVL.